The sequence of this T cell receptor (beta chain) was determined in a study of blood T cell repertoires in COVID-19. Study-wide background: Sites in the United States, Italy and Spain provided acute and convalescent COVID-19 samples. T cells, B-cell-depleted T cells, or PBMCs provided the cDNA or gDNA that served as material.

Original processing methods: Amplified reference gene primers provided the basis for estimating nucleated cell counts. Measured with immunoSEQ multiplex PCR; TCRdb has only the in-frame clones, and not every one. V, J and clone size are taken as reported in that table, and D and trimming were inferred from the DNA itself. The profile shows roughly 200,000 clones, 90% of them singletons. The table lists this clone with many counts. Germline CDR1 MGHRA, CDR2 YSYEKL. Trimming took 2 bases from V and 4 from J, leaving 8 bases between them. The CDR3 length is 13 residues. The TCR originated in a man aged 50 to 59 with acute or convalescent COVID-19. The sequencing sample was made of peripheral blood. J is TRBJ1-1 and V is TRBV4-1; D gene uncertain. CDR3 bases: TGCGCCAGCAGCCAACTACCCGGCACTGAAGCTTTCTTT. This translates into CASSQLPGTEAFF.